Listed here is a single T cell receptor (beta chain). Its antigen remains unidentified. Trimming stripped 0 bases from V and 5 bases from J, with 14 bases between. This CDR3 comprises 15 residues. CDR1 and CDR2 (germline): SGHTA, FQGNSA. This sample stems from a study of post-analysis software for immune sequencing data. Across the study: Included among the disease courses, which were recorded for the cohort, were relapsing-remitting, secondary progressive and progressive-relapsing multiple sclerosis. Study-level findings and limits: Patients used several TRBV segments, including TRBV5-6, TRBV5-1 and TRBV20-1, more often than controls. Normalized Chao1 diversity was significantly lower in multiple sclerosis patients than in controls. Samples made in the same batch grouped tightly together by F measure.

Sequencing libraries made from TCR beta cDNA carried unique molecular identifiers. cDNA molecules numbering 400,000 to 550,000 came from around 0.96 to 9.9 million T cells. TCRdb reprocessed the PCR reads with MiXCR, giving one entry per CDR3 protein. This sample yields approximately 630,000 distinct CDR3 sequences, of which around 60% are seen a single time; approximately 10% belongs to the top ten. The sequencing sample was made of blood. The gene calls are TRBV7-2 and TRBJ2-7; a weak D match, TRBD2 (5 bases). The sequence came from a girl aged 2 to 9 with multiple sclerosis. This CDR3 reads CASSLATISGDEQYF. In nucleotides, the CDR3 is TGTGCCAGCAGCTTAGCGACGATTTCCGGGGACGAGCAGTACTTC.